The rows below give T cell receptor beta chains drawn from one sample of a study of cytomegalovirus exposure and HLA in healthy donors. TCRdb keeps only in-frame clones here, not all; method: immunoSEQ multiplex PCR. The sample contains 90,000 to 140,000 clones, roughly four fifths of which appear only once. The sequenced material came from PBMCs. The receptors originated from a man aged 40-49 years in good health and CMV-seronegative. The CDR3 runs from the conserved cysteine through the conserved F or W. D genes are given only for firm matches. Some rows have no size entry. The others give once, few or many, or a class for an expanded clone.

TRBV6-1	TRBJ1-1	NA	TRBD1	CASWTGNTEAFF	TGTGCCAGCTGGACAGGGAACACTGAAGCTTTCTTT
TRBV7-7	TRBJ2-1	NA	NA	CASSPQLVSYNEQFF	TGTGCTAGCAGCCCCCAACTTGTCTCCTACAATGAGCAGTTCTTC
TRBV29-1	TRBJ2-7	once	NA	CSVGSGYEQYF	TGCAGCGTGGGGAGCGGATACGAGCAGTACTTC
TRBV27	TRBJ2-1	NA	TRBD1	CASSLADRGLDEQFF	TGTGCCAGCAGTTTAGCGGACAGGGGGCTCGACGAGCAGTTCTTC
TRBV29-1	TRBJ2-1	NA	NA	CSAFGQSYNEQFF	TGCAGCGCGTTTGGGCAGTCCTACAATGAGCAGTTCTTC
TRBV6-5	TRBJ2-5	NA	NA	CASSYSTGGGQETQYF	TGTGCCAGCAGTTACTCGACCGGGGGTGGGCAAGAGACCCAGTACTTC
TRBV7-9	TRBJ2-1	NA	NA	CSSSYRESSYNEQFF	TGTTCCAGCAGCTACAGGGAAAGCTCCTACAATGAGCAGTTCTTC
TRBV19	TRBJ1-5	NA	TRBD1	CASSGQGWQPQHF	TGTGCCAGTAGTGGACAGGGGTGGCAGCCCCAGCATTTT
TRBV16	TRBJ2-1	NA	NA	CASSSDITMKQFF	TGTGCCAGCAGCTCTGACATTACAATGAAGCAGTTCTTC
TRBV6-1	TRBJ2-7	NA	TRBD1	CASSDTGQGSYEQYF	TGTGCCAGCAGTGATACGGGACAGGGTTCCTACGAGCAGTACTTC
TRBV4-2	TRBJ2-5	NA	TRBD2	CASSPTTSHQETQYF	TGTGCCAGCAGCCCAACGACTAGCCACCAAGAGACCCAGTACTTC
TRBV6-4	TRBJ2-2	NA	NA	CASSERTENTGELFF	TGTGCCAGCAGTGAGAGGACAGAAAACACCGGGGAGCTGTTTTTT
TRBV5-4	TRBJ2-7	NA	TRBD1	CASSLEQGENYEQYF	TGTGCCAGCAGCTTGGAACAGGGGGAAAACTACGAGCAGTACTTC
TRBV7-2	TRBJ2-7	NA	TRBD2	CASRGSSGTLYEQYF	TGTGCCAGCAGGGGCTCCAGCGGGACTCTCTACGAGCAGTACTTC
TRBV7-9	TRBJ2-7	NA	TRBD2	CASSSVQRGDPVEQYF	TGTGCCAGCAGCTCGGTCCAGCGGGGGGACCCCGTGGAGCAGTACTTC
TRBV27	TRBJ2-7	NA	TRBD1	CASRLQGALGSYEQYF	TGTGCCAGCAGGCTACAGGGGGCCCTTGGATCCTACGAGCAGTACTTC
TRBV30	TRBJ1-3	few	TRBD1	CAWRGQVKASGNTIYF	TGTGCCTGGAGGGGACAGGTTAAGGCCTCTGGAAACACCATATATTTT
TRBV6-1	TRBJ2-2	NA	TRBD2	CASSDPAGVGTGELFF	TGTGCCAGCAGTGATCCAGCGGGAGTCGGGACCGGGGAGCTGTTTTTT
TRBV2	TRBJ2-7	NA	TRBD1	CASTKFQGVLFDEQYF	TGTGCCAGCACGAAATTTCAGGGGGTTTTGTTCGACGAGCAGTACTTC
TRBV5-1	TRBJ2-3	NA	TRBD2	CASSFSGRTSTDTQYF	TGCGCCAGCAGCTTTAGCGGGAGAACTAGCACAGATACGCAGTATTTT
TRBV5-8	TRBJ2-4	NA	NA	CASSGGDVAKNIQYF	TGTGCCAGCAGCGGAGGGGACGTAGCCAAAAACATTCAGTACTTC
TRBV19	TRBJ2-3	few	NA	CASSIGLTGDTQYF	TGTGCCAGTAGTATAGGACTTACCGGAGATACGCAGTATTTT
TRBV2	TRBJ2-7	NA	TRBD2	CASTEGTTSYEQYF	TGTGCCAGCACCGAAGGGACTACCTCCTACGAGCAGTACTTC
TRBV27	TRBJ1-2	NA	NA	CASSSQPGLNYGYTF	TGTGCCAGCAGTTCACAACCGGGACTCAACTATGGCTACACCTTC
TRBV5-1	TRBJ2-3	NA	NA	CARGAGGSDTQYF	TGCGCCAGGGGGGCAGGGGGGTCAGATACGCAGTATTTT
TRBV6-5	TRBJ2-3	NA	NA	CASRLAGITDTQYF	TGTGCCAGCAGATTGGCGGGAATCACAGATACGCAGTATTTT
TRBV5-1	TRBJ1-1	few	NA	CASRWGFDTEAFF	TGCGCCAGCAGGTGGGGCTTCGACACTGAAGCTTTCTTT
TRBV6-5	TRBJ2-1	NA	NA	CASSSGGGAVDEQFF	TGTGCCAGCAGTTCTGGCGGGGGCGCGGTCGATGAGCAGTTCTTC
TRBV12-5	TRBJ2-2	few	TRBD1	CASGPGQGRVGELFF	TGTGCTAGTGGTCCAGGACAGGGGAGGGTCGGGGAGCTGTTTTTT
TRBV28	TRBJ2-7	NA	TRBD1	CASSLRGTGVGEQYF	TGTGCCAGCAGTTTACGGGGGACAGGGGTAGGCGAGCAGTACTTC
TRBV10-3	TRBJ1-1	few	NA	CAISTSKRYRYTEAFF	TGTGCCATCAGTACCAGTAAACGTTACAGGTACACTGAAGCTTTCTTT
TRBV12-5	TRBJ1-1	NA	NA	CASGFGTEAFF	TGTGCTAGTGGTTTCGGCACTGAAGCTTTCTTT
TRBV19	TRBJ2-3	NA	TRBD2	CASSVRLAGGGWSDTQYF	TGTGCCAGTAGTGTAAGACTAGCGGGGGGAGGGTGGTCAGATACGCAGTATTTT
TRBV7-3	TRBJ2-1	NA	TRBD2	CASSLNSRTSGGEQFF	TGTGCCAGCAGCTTAAATTCCCGGACTAGCGGGGGCGAGCAGTTCTTC
TRBV5-1	TRBJ1-2	NA	NA	CASSWAPANYGYTF	TGCGCCAGCAGCTGGGCACCAGCTAACTATGGCTACACCTTC
TRBV7-3	TRBJ2-5	NA	TRBD1	CASSLAGQVRETQYF	TGTGCCAGCAGCTTAGCGGGACAGGTTAGAGAGACCCAGTACTTC
TRBV19	TRBJ2-3	NA	NA	CASSWGPDTQYF	TGTGCCAGTAGTTGGGGGCCAGATACGCAGTATTTT
TRBV4-1	TRBJ1-5	NA	NA	CASSQSGTPNSNQPQHF	TGCGCCAGCAGCCAGAGCGGGACACCCAATAGCAATCAGCCCCAGCATTTT
TRBV7-8	TRBJ2-3	NA	TRBD2	CASSLKRGLAGGPAYF	TGTGCCAGCAGCTTAAAAAGGGGACTAGCGGGAGGGCCCGCGTATTTT
TRBV6-4	TRBJ2-1	NA	TRBD2	CASSDRAGAYNEQFF	TGTGCCAGCAGTGACCGAGCGGGAGCCTACAATGAGCAGTTCTTC
TRBV5-1	TRBJ2-7	few	NA	CASSLSGRREDEQYF	TGCGCCAGCAGCTTGTCCGGAAGGCGGGAAGACGAGCAGTACTTC
TRBV9	TRBJ1-5	few	TRBD1	CASSEGTGGANQPQHF	TGTGCCAGCAGCGAAGGGACAGGGGGTGCCAATCAGCCCCAGCATTTT
TRBV28	TRBJ1-1	once	NA	CASPPSAGFSGIPEAFF	TGTGCCAGCCCCCCGTCAGCAGGGTTCAGCGGGATCCCTGAAGCTTTCTTT
TRBV28	TRBJ1-2	NA	NA	CASSEGANGYTF	TGTGCCAGCAGTGAGGGAGCAAATGGCTACACCTTC
TRBV5-6	TRBJ2-7	NA	NA	CASSLIQYEQYF	TGTGCCAGCAGCTTGATACAGTACGAGCAGTACTTC
TRBV27	TRBJ1-3	NA	NA	CASSLQGSGNTIYF	TGTGCCAGCAGTTTACAGGGGTCTGGAAACACCATATATTTT
TRBV30	TRBJ2-7	NA	NA	CAWSRGGYEQYF	TGTGCCTGGAGCAGAGGGGGCTACGAGCAGTACTTC
TRBV5-1	TRBJ2-2	NA	TRBD1	CASSIGGTGSPGELFF	TGCGCCAGCAGCATTGGAGGGACAGGGAGCCCCGGGGAGCTGTTTTTT
TRBV9	TRBJ2-5	NA	NA	CASSGRGGGQETQYF	TGTGCCAGCAGCGGACGAGGGGGGGGGCAAGAGACCCAGTACTTC
TRBV18	TRBJ2-5	few	TRBD1	CASSPGQGAGLRETQYF	TGTGCCAGCTCACCTGGACAGGGGGCAGGACTACGAGAGACCCAGTACTTC
TRBV5-1	TRBJ2-3	NA	NA	CASSRGTATDTQYF	TGCGCCAGCAGCCGCGGGACAGCGACAGATACGCAGTATTTT
TRBV7-8	TRBJ1-3	NA	NA	CASSPGQVGGNTIYF	TGTGCCAGCAGCCCCGGACAAGTGGGTGGAAACACCATATATTTT